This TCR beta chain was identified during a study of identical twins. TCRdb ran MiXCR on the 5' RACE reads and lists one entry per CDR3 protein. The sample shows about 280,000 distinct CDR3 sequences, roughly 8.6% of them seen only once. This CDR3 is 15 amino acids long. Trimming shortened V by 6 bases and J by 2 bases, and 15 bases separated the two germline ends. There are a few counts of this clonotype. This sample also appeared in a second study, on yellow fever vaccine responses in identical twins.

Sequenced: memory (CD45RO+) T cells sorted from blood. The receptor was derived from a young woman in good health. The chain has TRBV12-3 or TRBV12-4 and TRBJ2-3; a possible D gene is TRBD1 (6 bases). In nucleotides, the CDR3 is TGTGCCAGCAGCTACAGGGCCACCGACACAGATACGCAGTATTTT. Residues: CASSYRATDTDTQYF.